Listed below are T cell receptor beta chains from one sample, sequenced in a study of technical replicates of blood from a few donors. TCRdb keeps only in-frame clones here, not all; method: immunoSEQ multiplex PCR. Among some 71,000 clones listed, about 97% were seen once. Sequencing used T cells isolated from PBMCs. The receptors were sampled from a human donor in good health. The CDR3 runs from the conserved cysteine through the conserved F or W. The order of the fields is V gene, J gene, D gene, clone size, CDR3 protein, CDR3 DNA. The D gene is left open where the match is weak. Only some rows state a clone size, as once, few, many or a class for expanded clones.

TRBV19	TRBJ1-5	NA	few	CASTPQTFQPQHF	TGTGCCAGTACACCTCAGACTTTCCAGCCCCAGCATTTT
TRBV7-9	TRBJ2-4	TRBD2	NA	CACQASGLIAAKNIQYF	TGTGCCTGCCAGGCTAGCGGGCTTATTGCAGCCAAAAACATTCAGTACTTC
TRBV6-1	TRBJ2-3	TRBD2	NA	CASSEARGGTDTQYF	TGTGCCAGCAGTGAAGCGCGGGGGGGCACAGATACGCAGTATTTT
TRBV15	TRBJ1-1	TRBD1	NA	CATSRRQGDSLNTEAFF	TGTGCCACCAGCAGACGACAGGGAGATTCGTTGAACACTGAAGCTTTCTTT
TRBV7-3	TRBJ1-3	NA	NA	CASSLAGAGNTIYF	TGTGCCAGCAGCTTGGCGGGGGCTGGAAACACCATATATTTT
TRBV7-8	TRBJ2-7	TRBD2	NA	CASSFSSGSYEQYF	TGTGCCAGCAGCTTTAGTAGCGGGAGCTACGAGCAGTACTTC
TRBV11-3	TRBJ2-3	TRBD2	NA	CASSLVAGGVTDTQYF	TGTGCCAGCAGCTTAGTTGCGGGAGGGGTCACAGATACGCAGTATTTT
TRBV5-4	TRBJ2-7	TRBD1	NA	CASSLRAGTGVDYEQYF	TGTGCCAGCAGCTTGAGGGCCGGGACAGGGGTTGACTACGAGCAGTACTTC
TRBV2	TRBJ2-5	NA	once	CASSVRDQEAQYF	TGTGCCAGCAGTGTGAGGGATCAAGAGGCCCAGTACTTC
TRBV18	TRBJ2-7	NA	NA	CASSPRVIDTTYEQYF	TGTGCCAGCTCACCCCGGGTCATCGATACCACCTACGAGCAGTACTTC
TRBV29-1	TRBJ2-1	TRBD2	once	CSVRLAGGLSSYNEQFF	TGCAGCGTCCGACTAGCGGGGGGCCTGAGCTCCTACAATGAGCAGTTCTTC
TRBV27	TRBJ2-5	TRBD2	NA	CASSTPGGRSATQYF	TGTGCCAGCAGTACCCCTGGCGGGAGGAGCGCGACCCAGTACTTC
TRBV11-3	TRBJ2-2	TRBD2	NA	CASSLVQREGGDGELFF	TGTGCCAGCAGCTTAGTCCAGCGGGAGGGCGGGGACGGGGAGCTGTTTTTT
TRBV5-1	TRBJ1-1	TRBD1	NA	CASSKTGGAYTEAFF	TGCGCCAGCAGTAAAACAGGGGGCGCGTACACTGAAGCTTTCTTT
TRBV18	TRBJ1-4	NA	NA	CASSPSSGNDKLFF	TGTGCCAGCTCACCATCCAGCGGAAATGACAAACTGTTTTTT
TRBV12-5	TRBJ2-5	NA	NA	CASGFKIRETQYF	TGTGCTAGTGGTTTCAAAATCAGGGAGACCCAGTACTTC
TRBV10-1	TRBJ2-3	NA	NA	CASSGASGTDTQYF	TGCGCCAGCAGTGGAGCTAGCGGCACAGATACGCAGTATTTT
TRBV7-6	TRBJ2-5	TRBD1	once	CASSLSSGTGKETQYF	TGTGCCAGCAGCCTTAGTAGTGGGACAGGGAAAGAGACCCAGTACTTC
TRBV4-1	TRBJ2-7	NA	once	CASSQGGGSSYEQYF	TGCGCCAGCAGCCAAGGAGGCGGTAGCTCATACGAGCAGTACTTC
TRBV2	TRBJ2-7	TRBD1	NA	CASTRTGGGSEQYF	TGTGCCAGCACGAGGACAGGGGGCGGCTCAGAGCAGTACTTC
TRBV25-1	TRBJ2-7	NA	NA	CASSDLPYEQYF	TGTGCCAGCAGTGACCTCCCCTACGAGCAGTACTTC
TRBV30	TRBJ1-2	NA	NA	CAWNADSTHHGYTF	TGTGCCTGGAACGCGGACAGCACACACCATGGCTACACCTTC
TRBV7-9	TRBJ1-2	NA	NA	CASSFSGSRYGYTF	TGTGCCAGCAGCTTTTCGGGGAGTCGGTATGGCTACACCTTC
TRBV28	TRBJ2-7	TRBD2	NA	CASSSRTSGTGEQYF	TGTGCCAGCAGTTCCCGGACTAGCGGGACGGGCGAGCAGTACTTC
TRBV12-5	TRBJ2-3	NA	NA	CASGFRRLRGSTSTDTQYF	TGTGCTAGTGGTTTCAGAAGGTTAAGGGGATCTACTAGCACAGATACGCAGTATTTT
TRBV7-6	TRBJ2-5	TRBD2	NA	CASTMGLADQETQYF	TGTGCCAGCACGATGGGACTAGCGGATCAAGAGACCCAGTACTTC